The following is a T cell receptor beta chain sequence with its context. Its specificity is unknown. Clones were read by immunoSEQ multiplex PCR, and TCRdb kept only the in-frame ones, dropping some. The sample has roughly 100,000 clones, about 92% seen once. The data originate from a study of OX40 agonist ivuxolimab in advanced cancers. Study in general: Patients took ivuxolimab, an agonistic anti-OX40 (CD134) antibody.

General study points: Blood T cells, both CD4+ and CD8+, expanded clonally by week 6 at 0.1 to 3.0 mg/kg. Partial responders at 0.1-3.0 mg/kg showed near-lowest clonal expansion.

V shed 3 bases and J shed 6 bases, with 16 bases lying between them. The germline gives CDR1 SGHNT, CDR2 YENEEA. The CDR3 spans 15 residues. This receptor was identified in an adult with an advanced solid tumor such as melanoma, head and neck, liver or kidney cancer. This chain uses TRBV11-3 with TRBJ2-3; D may be TRBD2 (7 bases). Sequencing was performed on CD4+ or CD8+ T cells sorted from blood, taken in a trial of the OX40 agonist ivuxolimab. This CDR3 reads CASSFFSEGGDTQYF. The CDR3 DNA follows: TGTGCCAGCAGCTTCTTCTCGGAGGGGGGGGATACGCAGTATTTT.